Each of the 3 T cell receptor beta chains below was sequenced from the same sample in a study of T cells in Graves' hyperthyroidism and ophthalmopathy. Authors of the study amplified TCR beta CDR3 regions from RNA transcripts. HTBI primers were employed in a first-round RT-PCR of the TCR CDR3. In TCRdb, the multiplex PCR reads were re-called with MiXCR into one record per CDR3 protein. The table includes fewer than 450,000 distinct CDR3 sequences, 13% to 15% detected once. Sequenced sample: blood. The receptors originated from a woman in her fifties or sixties with Graves' ophthalmopathy.

The chain combines TRBV10-3 with TRBJ2-7, with D hard to call. This CDR3 comprises 12 residues. V was clipped by 2 bases and J by 5 bases, with 7 bases between them. CDR1 and CDR2 (germline): ENHRY, SYGVKD. The CDR3 nucleotides read TGTGCCATCAGTGAGGCGGACCACGAGCAGTACTTC. It is translated as CAISEADHEQYF.

This clonotype was counted ten times or more. The chain combines TRBV3-1 with TRBJ1-2, with TRBD1 matching over 7 bases. Germline values: CDR1 LGHDT, CDR2 YNNKEL (reference sequence). The V and J ends lost 5 bases and 2 bases, in that order; junction bases with no gene match: 5. The CDR3 extends over 14 amino acids. The CDR3 reads CASSDDRDNYGYTF. In DNA, the CDR3 is TGTGCCAGCAGCGACGACAGGGACAACTATGGCTACACCTTC.

This clonotype was seen many times. This chain joins TRBV3-1 and TRBJ2-2, with 13 bases fitting TRBD2. The CDR3 totals 16 residues. Losses at the gene ends were 2 bases for V and 6 bases for J; bases not matched to a gene: 3. Germline assignment: CDR1 LGHDT and CDR2 YNNKEL (reference sequence). Here the CDR3 reads CASSQPGLAGSGELFF. The CDR3 DNA reads as TGTGCCAGCAGCCAACCGGGACTAGCGGGATCCGGGGAGCTGTTTTTT.